These T cell receptor beta chains were read from a single sample in a study of cytomegalovirus exposure and HLA in healthy donors. Produced via immunoSEQ multiplex PCR; TCRdb's table is partial and in-frame only. The data show some 130,000 clones, around three quarters seen once. The sample was PBMCs. These receptors all stem from a man aged 35 to 55 in good health and CMV-seronegative. CDR3s include the opening cysteine and the closing phenylalanine or tryptophan. The order of the fields is clone size, D gene, V gene, J gene, CDR3 protein, CDR3 DNA. A D gene is named only where the DNA matches it firmly. The listing skips clone size in some rows; elsewhere it reads once, few, many or a size class.

size: -; D: TRBD2; V: TRBV29-1; J: TRBJ2-7; CDR3: CSVRGLAGFHEQYF; DNA: TGCAGCGTTCGGGGACTAGCGGGATTCCACGAGCAGTACTTC
size: -; D: TRBD1; V: TRBV2; J: TRBJ1-5; CDR3: CASSGEQGADQPQHF; DNA: TGTGCCAGCAGCGGAGAGCAGGGGGCCGATCAGCCCCAGCATTTT
size: -; D: -; V: TRBV6-5; J: TRBJ2-1; CDR3: CASSPQGTEQFF; DNA: TGTGCCAGCAGCCCTCAGGGGACTGAGCAGTTCTTC
size: -; D: TRBD1; V: TRBV14; J: TRBJ1-1; CDR3: CASSQTGGADTEAFF; DNA: TGTGCCAGCAGCCAAACAGGGGGGGCGGACACTGAAGCTTTCTTT
size: -; D: -; V: TRBV5-1; J: TRBJ2-7; CDR3: CASSMGPQARNYEQYF; DNA: TGCGCCAGCAGCATGGGACCCCAGGCAAGGAACTACGAGCAGTACTTC
size: few; D: -; V: TRBV28; J: TRBJ2-1; CDR3: CASGRYNEQFF; DNA: TGTGCCAGCGGGAGGTACAATGAGCAGTTCTTC
size: -; D: -; V: TRBV7-2; J: TRBJ1-3; CDR3: CASSSGHTGNTIYF; DNA: TGTGCCAGCAGCTCCGGACACACTGGAAACACCATATATTTT
size: few; D: -; V: TRBV4-1; J: TRBJ1-5; CDR3: CASSQDVGQPQHF; DNA: TGCGCCAGCAGCCAAGACGTTGGCCAGCCCCAGCATTTT
size: few; D: -; V: TRBV10-2; J: TRBJ2-1; CDR3: CASSEPQPRDNEQFF; DNA: TGCGCCAGCAGTGAGCCTCAACCCAGGGACAATGAGCAGTTCTTC
size: few; D: -; V: TRBV12-5; J: TRBJ2-4; CDR3: CASGLRGAYIQYF; DNA: TGTGCTAGTGGTTTGCGGGGGGCATACATTCAGTACTTC
size: -; D: TRBD1; V: TRBV30; J: TRBJ1-2; CDR3: CAWARRGRDYGYTF; DNA: TGTGCCTGGGCCAGGAGGGGGCGGGACTATGGCTACACCTTC